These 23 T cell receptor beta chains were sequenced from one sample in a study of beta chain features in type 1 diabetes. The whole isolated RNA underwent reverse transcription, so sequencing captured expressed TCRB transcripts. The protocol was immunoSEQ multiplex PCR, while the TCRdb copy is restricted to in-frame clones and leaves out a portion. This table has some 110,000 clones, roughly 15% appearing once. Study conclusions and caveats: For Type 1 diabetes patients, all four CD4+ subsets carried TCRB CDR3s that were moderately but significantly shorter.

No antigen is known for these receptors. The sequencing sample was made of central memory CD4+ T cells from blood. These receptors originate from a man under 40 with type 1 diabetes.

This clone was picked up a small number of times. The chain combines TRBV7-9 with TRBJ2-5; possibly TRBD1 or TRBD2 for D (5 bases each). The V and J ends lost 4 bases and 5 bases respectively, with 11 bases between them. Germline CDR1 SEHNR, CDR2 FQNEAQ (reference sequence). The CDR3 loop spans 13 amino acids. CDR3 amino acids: CASSSGRWETQYF. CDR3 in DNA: TGTGCCAGCAGCTCGGGACGGTGGGAGACCCAGTACTTC.

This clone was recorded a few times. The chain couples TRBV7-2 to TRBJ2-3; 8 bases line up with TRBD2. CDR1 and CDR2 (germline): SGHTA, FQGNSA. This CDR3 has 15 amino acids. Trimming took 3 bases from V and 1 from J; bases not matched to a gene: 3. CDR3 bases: TGTGCCAGCAGCTTCCCGACTAGCGGCACAGATACGCAGTATTTT. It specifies CASSFPTSGTDTQYF. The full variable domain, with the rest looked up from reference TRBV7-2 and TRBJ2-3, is GAGVSQSPSNKVTEKGKDVELRCDPISGHTALYWYRQSLGQGLEFLIYFQGNSAPDKSGLPSDRFSAERTGGSVSTLTIQRTQQEDSAVYLCASSFPTSGTDTQYFGPGTRLTVL.

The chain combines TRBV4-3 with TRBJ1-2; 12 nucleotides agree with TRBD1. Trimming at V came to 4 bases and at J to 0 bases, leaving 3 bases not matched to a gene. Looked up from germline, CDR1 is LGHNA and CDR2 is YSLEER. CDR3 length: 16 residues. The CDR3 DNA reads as TGCGCCAGCAGCCTGGGACAGGGGGCGGCTAACTATGGCTACACCTTC. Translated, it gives CASSLGQGAANYGYTF.

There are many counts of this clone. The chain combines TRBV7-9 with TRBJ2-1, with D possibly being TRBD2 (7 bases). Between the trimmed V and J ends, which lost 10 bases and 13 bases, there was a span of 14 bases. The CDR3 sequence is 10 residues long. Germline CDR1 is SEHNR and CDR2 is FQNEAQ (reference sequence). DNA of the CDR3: TGTGCCACCGGTGGGGGGGCTCAGTTCTTC. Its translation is CATGGGAQFF. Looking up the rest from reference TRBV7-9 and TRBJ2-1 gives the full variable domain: DTGVSQNPRHKITKRGQNVTFRCDPISEHNRLYWYRQTLGQGPEFLTYFQNEAQLEKSRLLSDRFSAERPKGSFSTLEIQRTEQGDSAMYLCATGGGAQFFGPGTRLTVL.

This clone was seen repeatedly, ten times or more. The CDR3 nucleotides read TGTGCCAGCAGTGAAGGACAGAGCCGGGAGACCCAGTACTTC. It yields the protein CASSEGQSRETQYF. V and J are TRBV2 and TRBJ2-5, with D perhaps TRBD1 (5 bases). CDR3 length equals 14 residues. Germline CDR1 SNHLY, CDR2 FYNNEI. V lost 1 base and J 5 bases, leaving 11 bases between the germline ends.

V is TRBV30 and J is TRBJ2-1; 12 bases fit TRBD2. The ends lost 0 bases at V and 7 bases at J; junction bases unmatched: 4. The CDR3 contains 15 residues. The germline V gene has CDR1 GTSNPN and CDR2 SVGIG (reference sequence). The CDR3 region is CAWSVDTSGGNEQFF. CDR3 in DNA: TGTGCCTGGAGTGTAGATACTAGCGGGGGGAATGAGCAGTTCTTC. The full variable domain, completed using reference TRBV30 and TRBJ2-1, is SQTIHQWPATLVQPVGSPLSLECTVEGTSNPNLYWYRQAAGRGLQLLFYSVGIGQISSEVPQNLSASRPQDRQFILSSKKLLLSDSGFYLCAWSVDTSGGNEQFFGPGTRLTVL.

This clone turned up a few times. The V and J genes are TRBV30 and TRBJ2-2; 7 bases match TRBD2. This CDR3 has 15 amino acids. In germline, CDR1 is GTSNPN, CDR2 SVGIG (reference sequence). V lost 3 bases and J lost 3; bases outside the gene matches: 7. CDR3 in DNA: TGTGCCTGGAGGGGAGGGATGTCGGACACCGGGGAGCTGTTTTTT. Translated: CAWRGGMSDTGELFF.

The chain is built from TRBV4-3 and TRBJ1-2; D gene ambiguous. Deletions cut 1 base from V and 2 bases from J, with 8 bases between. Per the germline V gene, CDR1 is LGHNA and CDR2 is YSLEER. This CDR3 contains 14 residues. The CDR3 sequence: CASSQGSKNYGYTF. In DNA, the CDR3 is TGCGCCAGCAGCCAAGGATCCAAGAACTATGGCTACACCTTC.

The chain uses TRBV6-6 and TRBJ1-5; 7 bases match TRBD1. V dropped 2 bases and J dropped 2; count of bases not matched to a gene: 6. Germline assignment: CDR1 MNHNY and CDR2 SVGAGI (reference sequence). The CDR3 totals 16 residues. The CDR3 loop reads CASSYEGQHRNQPQHF. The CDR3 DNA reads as TGTGCCAGCAGTTACGAGGGACAGCACCGCAATCAGCCCCAGCATTTT.

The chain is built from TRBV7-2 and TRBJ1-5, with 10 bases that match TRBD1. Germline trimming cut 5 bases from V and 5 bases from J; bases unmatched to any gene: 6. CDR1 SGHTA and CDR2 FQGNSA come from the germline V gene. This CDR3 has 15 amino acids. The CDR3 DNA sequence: TGTGCCAGCAGCCTGGACAGGGGGAGAGATCAGCCCCAGCATTTT. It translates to CASSLDRGRDQPQHF.

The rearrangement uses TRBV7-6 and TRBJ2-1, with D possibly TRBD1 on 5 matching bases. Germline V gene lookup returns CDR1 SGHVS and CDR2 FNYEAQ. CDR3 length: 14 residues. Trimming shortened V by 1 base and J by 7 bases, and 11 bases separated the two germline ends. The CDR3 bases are TGTGCCAGCAGCTTAGACAGGATAGGGAATGAGCAGTTCTTC. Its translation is CASSLDRIGNEQFF.

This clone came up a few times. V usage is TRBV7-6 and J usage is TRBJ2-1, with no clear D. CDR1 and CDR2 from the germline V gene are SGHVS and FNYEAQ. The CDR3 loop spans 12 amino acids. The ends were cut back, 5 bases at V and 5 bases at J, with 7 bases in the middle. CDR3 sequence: CASSLADNEQFF. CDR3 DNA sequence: TGTGCCAGCAGCCTCGCTGACAATGAGCAGTTCTTC.

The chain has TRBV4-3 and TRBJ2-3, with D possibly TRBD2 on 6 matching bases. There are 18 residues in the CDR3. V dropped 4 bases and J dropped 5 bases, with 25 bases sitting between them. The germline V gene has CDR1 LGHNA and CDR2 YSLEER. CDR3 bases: TGCGCCAGCAGCCCGACTACTTACGGGCCCTTGGGGGGAGATACGCAGTATTTT. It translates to CASSPTTYGPLGGDTQYF.

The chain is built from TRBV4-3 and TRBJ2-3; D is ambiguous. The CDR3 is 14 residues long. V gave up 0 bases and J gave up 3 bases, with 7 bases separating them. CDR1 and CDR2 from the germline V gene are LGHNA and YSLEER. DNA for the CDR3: TGCGCCAGCAGCCAAGATCTGGCGACAGATACGCAGTATTTT. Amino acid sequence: CASSQDLATDTQYF.

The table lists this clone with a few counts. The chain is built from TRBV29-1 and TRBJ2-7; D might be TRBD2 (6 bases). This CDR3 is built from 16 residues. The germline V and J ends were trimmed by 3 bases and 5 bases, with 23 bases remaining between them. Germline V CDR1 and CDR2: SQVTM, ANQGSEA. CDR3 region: CSVDGGNAKRANEQYF. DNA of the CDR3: TGCAGCGTTGATGGGGGAAACGCGAAGCGGGCCAACGAGCAGTACTTC.

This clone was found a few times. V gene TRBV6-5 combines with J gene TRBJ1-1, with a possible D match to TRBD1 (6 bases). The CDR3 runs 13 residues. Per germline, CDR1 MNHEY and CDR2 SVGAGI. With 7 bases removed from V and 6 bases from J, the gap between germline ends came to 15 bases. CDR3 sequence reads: CASKKGVVSEAFF. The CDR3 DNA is TGTGCCAGCAAGAAGGGGGTGGTTTCTGAAGCTTTCTTT.

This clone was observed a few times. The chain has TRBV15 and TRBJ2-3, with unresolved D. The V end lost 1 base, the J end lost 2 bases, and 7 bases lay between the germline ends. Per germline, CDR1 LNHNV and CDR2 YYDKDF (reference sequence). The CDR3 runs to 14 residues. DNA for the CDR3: TGTGCCACCAGCAGAGGTGGGGACACAGATACGCAGTATTTT. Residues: CATSRGGDTDTQYF.

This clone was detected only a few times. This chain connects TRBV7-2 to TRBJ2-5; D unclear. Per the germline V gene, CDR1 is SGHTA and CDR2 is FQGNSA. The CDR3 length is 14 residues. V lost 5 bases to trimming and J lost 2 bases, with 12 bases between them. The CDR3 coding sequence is TGTGCCAGCAGCCAAAATCAGTGGCAAGAGACCCAGTACTTC. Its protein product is CASSQNQWQETQYF.

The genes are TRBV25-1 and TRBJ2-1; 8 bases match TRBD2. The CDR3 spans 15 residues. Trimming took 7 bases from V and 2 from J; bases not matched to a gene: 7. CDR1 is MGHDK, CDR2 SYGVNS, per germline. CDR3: CASTPQGLAYNEQFF. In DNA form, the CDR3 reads TGTGCCAGCACCCCCCAGGGACTAGCCTACAATGAGCAGTTCTTC.

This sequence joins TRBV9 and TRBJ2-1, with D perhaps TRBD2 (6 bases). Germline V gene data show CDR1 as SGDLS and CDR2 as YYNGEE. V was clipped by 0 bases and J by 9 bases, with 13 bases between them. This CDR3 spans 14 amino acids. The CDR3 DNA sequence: TGTGCCAGCAGCGTAGCCCTGTGGAGGGGTGAGCAGTTCTTC. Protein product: CASSVALWRGEQFF.

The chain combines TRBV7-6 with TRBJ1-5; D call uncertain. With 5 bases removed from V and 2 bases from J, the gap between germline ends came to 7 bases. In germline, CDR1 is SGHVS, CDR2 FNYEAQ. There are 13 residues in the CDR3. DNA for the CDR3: TGTGCCAGCAGCGTCAGAGGCAATCAGCCCCAGCATTTT. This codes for CASSVRGNQPQHF.

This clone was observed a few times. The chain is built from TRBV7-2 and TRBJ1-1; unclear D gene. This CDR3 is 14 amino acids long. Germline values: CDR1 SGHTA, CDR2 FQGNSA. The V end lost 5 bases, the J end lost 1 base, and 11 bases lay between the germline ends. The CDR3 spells CASSAGRGNTEAFF. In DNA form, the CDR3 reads TGTGCCAGCAGCGCTGGACGGGGGAACACTGAAGCTTTCTTT.

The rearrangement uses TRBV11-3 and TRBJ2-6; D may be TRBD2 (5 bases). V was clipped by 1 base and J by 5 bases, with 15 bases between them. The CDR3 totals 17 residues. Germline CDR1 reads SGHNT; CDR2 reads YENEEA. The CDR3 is CASSLAPSRARANVLTF. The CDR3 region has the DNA TGTGCCAGCAGCTTAGCGCCTTCGAGGGCTCGGGCCAACGTCCTGACTTTC.